These T cell receptor beta chains were read from a single sample in a study of Ad26.COV2.S vaccination and SARS-CoV-2 variants. Profiled with immunoSEQ multiplex PCR; TCRdb holds only in-frame clones, not every one. The data contain 430,000 or so clones, about 88% of them seen just once; the ten biggest clones take up approximately 2.5%. The specimen was peripheral blood, collected in a trial of Ad26.COV2.S vaccine versus placebo. These receptors originate from a person aged 18-65 years who received the Ad26.COV2.S COVID-19 vaccine or a placebo. Both conserved end residues are part of each CDR3. The D gene is left open where the match is weak. The listing skips clone size in some rows; elsewhere it reads once, few, many or a size class.

-,TRBD1,TRBV19,TRBJ2-6,TGTGCCAGTAGTATACAAGGGACAGGGCTAGGGGCCAACGTCCTGACTTTC,CASSIQGTGLGANVLTF
-,TRBD2,TRBV4-1,TRBJ2-3,TGCGCCAGCAGCAGGGGACTAGCGGGAGCTGATACGCAGTATTTT,CASSRGLAGADTQYF
-,-,TRBV9,TRBJ1-2,TGTGCCAGCAGCGCGGCCCTTCAGGGGATCATGGGAGAGGGCTACACCTTC,CASSAALQGIMGEGYTF
few,TRBD1,TRBV7-9,TRBJ1-2,TGTGCCAGCGTGGGACAGGGAGGTGTCTATGGCTACACCTTC,CASVGQGGVYGYTF
-,-,TRBV24-1,TRBJ1-5,TGTGCCACCAGTGACCAGGGGTCGTATCAGCCCCAGCATTTT,CATSDQGSYQPQHF
once,-,TRBV15,TRBJ1-1,TGTGCCACCAGCAGAGATCCCAGGGGCACTGAAGCTTTCTTT,CATSRDPRGTEAFF
-,-,TRBV18,TRBJ2-5,TGTGCCAGCTCACCGAGAGGGGAGGCCCAGTACTTC,CASSPRGEAQYF
-,-,TRBV6-2/TRBV6-3,TRBJ1-2,TGTGCCAGCAGTTACTCGAAAGGGGGACATGGCTACACCTTC,CASSYSKGGHGYTF
-,-,TRBV11-3,TRBJ2-6,TGTGCCAGCAGCTTAGACGGCGGAAGTGCCTCTGGGGCCAACGTCCTGACTTTC,CASSLDGGSASGANVLTF
-,-,TRBV5-1,TRBJ1-5,TGCGCCAGCAGCTGGGACAACCGTGACCAGCCCCAGCATTTT,CASSWDNRDQPQHF
once,-,TRBV5-1,TRBJ2-3,TGCGCCAGCAGCTCCGGGACCATACGGGATACGCAGTATTTT,CASSSGTIRDTQYF
once,-,TRBV15,TRBJ1-5,TGTGCCACCAGCAGATCTACCGGGACATTAAATCAGCCCCAGCATTTT,CATSRSTGTLNQPQHF
-,-,TRBV6-2/TRBV6-3,TRBJ1-5,TGTGCCAGCAGTTATACCGAGAATCAGCCCCAGCATTTT,CASSYTENQPQHF
few,-,TRBV2,TRBJ1-2,TGTGCCAGCAGTGCTGGGTCCTACTATGGCTACACCTTC,CASSAGSYYGYTF
-,-,TRBV7-2,TRBJ1-6,TGTGCCAGCACCCCGGGGGTCCTTAATTCACCCCTCCACTTT,CASTPGVLNSPLHF
-,TRBD1,TRBV9,TRBJ2-2,TGTGCCAGCAGCCCCCCGGGACAGGGGGCCTACCTCACCGGGGAGCTGTTTTTT,CASSPPGQGAYLTGELFF
-,-,TRBV7-8,TRBJ2-3,TGTGCCAGCTGTGGTACGGGAGCGAGCACAGATACGCAGTATTTT,CASCGTGASTDTQYF
-,-,TRBV6-1,TRBJ1-1,TGTGCCAGCAGTGAGTTCGGACAGCTGAACACTGAAGCTTTCTTT,CASSEFGQLNTEAFF
-,-,TRBV5-1,TRBJ1-2,TGCGCCAGCAGCTTGGGAGGCTCCCATGGCTACACCTTC,CASSLGGSHGYTF
-,-,TRBV28,TRBJ2-2,TGTGCCAGCAGTTTAGTGGGGACCGGGGAGCTGTTTTTT,CASSLVGTGELFF
-,-,TRBV7-3,TRBJ1-6,TGTGCCAGCAGCTTAAGGGGAGACTCACCCCTCCACTTT,CASSLRGDSPLHF
-,-,TRBV7-2,TRBJ1-2,TGTGCCAGCAGCTCCCAGTCGGGGGTAGAGTATGGCTACACCTTC,CASSSQSGVEYGYTF
-,-,TRBV24-1,TRBJ2-2,TGTGCCACCAGTGATTCCAAACATTACACCGGGGAGCTGTTTTTT,CATSDSKHYTGELFF
-,-,TRBV7-3,TRBJ2-3,TGTGCCAGCAGCCCCCCTAGCGGCACAGATACGCAGTATTTT,CASSPPSGTDTQYF
-,-,TRBV29-1,TRBJ1-3,TGCAGCGTTGCTCAGGGAGCTGGAAACACCATATATTTT,CSVAQGAGNTIYF
-,-,TRBV28,TRBJ1-3,TGTGCCAGCAGTTTATGGGGCATTAGAAACACCATATATTTT,CASSLWGIRNTIYF
-,-,TRBV3-1/TRBV3-2,TRBJ2-7,TGTGCCAGCAGCCAAGACACCCCTTGGGGTGGGCGGGGGCTCCCCTACGAGCAGTACTTC,CASSQDTPWGGRGLPYEQYF
-,-,TRBV5-1,TRBJ1-5,TGCGCCAGCAGCTTGGAAGGAGGAAGCAATCAGCCCCAGCATTTT,CASSLEGGSNQPQHF
-,-,TRBV24-1,TRBJ2-3,TGTGCCACCAGTGATATATCGGGAGCTAGCACAGATACGCAGTATTTT,CATSDISGASTDTQYF
-,TRBD1,TRBV7-2,TRBJ2-3,TGTGCCAGCAGCTTGTGGGACAGGGGATCAGATACGCAGTATTTT,CASSLWDRGSDTQYF
-,TRBD1,TRBV20-1,TRBJ1-1,TGCAGTGCTAGTCGCTTCGGGACAGGGGCTGAAGCTTTCTTT,CSASRFGTGAEAFF
-,-,TRBV5-1,TRBJ2-2,TGCGCCAGCAGCTTAGATCCAGGGGGGGTCACCGGGGAGCTGTTTTTT,CASSLDPGGVTGELFF
-,-,TRBV5-6,TRBJ1-1,TGTGCCAGCAGCCCGAGTATGGGAGACACTGAAGCTTTCTTT,CASSPSMGDTEAFF
-,TRBD1,TRBV5-4,TRBJ2-1,TGTGCCAGCAGCTGGGGACAGGGGTACTACAATGAGCAGTTCTTC,CASSWGQGYYNEQFF
-,TRBD1,TRBV7-2,TRBJ1-4,TGTGCCAGCAGCTTTCAGGGGGCTGCTAATGAAAAACTGTTTTTT,CASSFQGAANEKLFF
once,-,TRBV30,TRBJ1-4,TGTGCCTGGAGTGTACTGGGGGGAGGAAATGAAAAACTGTTTTTT,CAWSVLGGGNEKLFF
-,TRBD1,TRBV19,TRBJ1-5,TGTGCCAGTAGGGACAGGGGAAATCAGCCCCAGCATTTT,CASRDRGNQPQHF
-,-,TRBV3-1/TRBV3-2,TRBJ2-3,TGTGCCAGCAGCCAAGTGGTAGGAGGAGCGGATACGCAGTATTTT,CASSQVVGGADTQYF
-,-,TRBV7-9,TRBJ1-1,TGTGCCAGCAGCTCACAGGGCCTGGATGAAGCTTTCTTT,CASSSQGLDEAFF
-,TRBD2,TRBV6-4,TRBJ2-1,TGTGCCAGCAGTGTGTCTAGCGGGGGCTACTACAATGAGCAGTTCTTC,CASSVSSGGYYNEQFF
-,TRBD1,TRBV2,TRBJ1-2,TGTGCCAGCCTACAGGGGGCCTATGGCTACACCTTC,CASLQGAYGYTF
-,TRBD2,TRBV5-1,TRBJ2-3,TGCGCCAGCAGCTTGAGACTAGCGGGAGGAGGGGGAGATACGCAGTATTTT,CASSLRLAGGGGDTQYF
-,-,TRBV5-5,TRBJ2-5,TGTGCCAGCAGCGTCAAACAGGTCCAAGAGACCCAGTACTTC,CASSVKQVQETQYF
once,-,TRBV19,TRBJ2-2,TGTGCCAGTATGGAGGGCACCGGGGAGCTGTTTTTT,CASMEGTGELFF
once,-,TRBV10-3,TRBJ2-7,TGTGCCATCAGTGGTGGGCAGAATTACGAGCAGTACTTC,CAISGGQNYEQYF
-,-,TRBV28,TRBJ2-2,TGTGCCAGCGGCCCTACCGGGGAGCTGTTTTTT,CASGPTGELFF
-,-,TRBV7-9,TRBJ2-2,TGTGCCAGCAGATTGTATGGTTTCACCGGGGAGCTGTTTTTT,CASRLYGFTGELFF
-,TRBD1,TRBV7-9,TRBJ2-7,TGTGCCAGCAGCTTCGGACAGGGGTACGACGAGCAGTACTTC,CASSFGQGYDEQYF